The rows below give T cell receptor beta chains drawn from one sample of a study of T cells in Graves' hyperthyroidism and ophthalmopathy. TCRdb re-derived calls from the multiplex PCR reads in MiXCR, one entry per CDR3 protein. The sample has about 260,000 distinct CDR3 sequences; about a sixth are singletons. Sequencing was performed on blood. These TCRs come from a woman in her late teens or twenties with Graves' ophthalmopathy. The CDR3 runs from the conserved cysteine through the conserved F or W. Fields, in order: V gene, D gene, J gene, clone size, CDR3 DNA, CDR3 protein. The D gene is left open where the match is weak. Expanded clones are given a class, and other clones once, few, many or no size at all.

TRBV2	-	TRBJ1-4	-	TGTGCCAGCAGTGCCAACAATCGGGCATTTGAAAAACTGTTTTTT	CASSANNRAFEKLFF
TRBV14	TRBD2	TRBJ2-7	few	TGTGCCAGCAGCCAACTAGGACTAGCGTACTACGAGCAGTACTTC	CASSQLGLAYYEQYF
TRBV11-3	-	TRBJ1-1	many	TGTGCCAGCAGCTGGCCAGGGGAAGGGGGCACTGAAGCTTTCTTT	CASSWPGEGGTEAFF
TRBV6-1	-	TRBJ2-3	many	TGTGCCAGCAGTGGAGTATCCCCTCACGATACGCAGTATTTT	CASSGVSPHDTQYF
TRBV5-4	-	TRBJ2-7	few	TGTGCCAGCAGCCCGTGGTCGGGCGAGCAGTACTTC	CASSPWSGEQYF
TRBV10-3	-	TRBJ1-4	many	TGTGCCATCAGTGATGGCAGGGCAACTAATGAAAAACTGTTTTTT	CAISDGRATNEKLFF
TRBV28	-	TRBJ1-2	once	TGTGCCAGCAGTTCGACAGGAGACTTTGGCTACACCTTC	CASSSTGDFGYTF
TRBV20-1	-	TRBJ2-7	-	TGCAGTGCGAACCGGGGCCTCTACGAGCAGTACTTC	CSANRGLYEQYF
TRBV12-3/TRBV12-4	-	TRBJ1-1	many	TGTGCCAGCAGTTACAAGGGGATCACTGAAGCTTTCTTT	CASSYKGITEAFF
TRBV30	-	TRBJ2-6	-	TGTGCCTGGAGTGTATACCCAGGGGAGATCTCTGGGGCCAACGTCCTGACTTTC	CAWSVYPGEISGANVLTF
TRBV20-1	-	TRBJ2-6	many	TGCAGTGCTAGAGAGGGCAGCTCTGGGGCCAACGTCCTGACTTTC	CSAREGSSGANVLTF
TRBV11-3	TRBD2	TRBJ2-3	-	TGTGCCAGCAGCTTAAGCGGGGTCGCTAGCACAGATACGCAGTATTTT	CASSLSGVASTDTQYF
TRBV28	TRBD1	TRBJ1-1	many	TGTGCCAGCAGTCCAAGACAGGGGGGTTACACTGAAGCTTTCTTT	CASSPRQGGYTEAFF
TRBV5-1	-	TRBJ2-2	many	TGCGCCAGCAGCACCAGTTCGGCGTTCGGTTCCGGGGAGCTGTTTTTT	CASSTSSAFGSGELFF
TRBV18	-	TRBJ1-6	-	TGTGCCAGCTCACCCTACGAAGGCAAGAATTCACCCCTCCACTTT	CASSPYEGKNSPLHF
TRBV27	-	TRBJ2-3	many	TGTGCCAGCACCGGGACTCAGCCCACAGATACGCAGTATTTT	CASTGTQPTDTQYF
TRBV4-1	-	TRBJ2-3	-	TGCGCCAGCAGCCCCGATTACAGGGTCGCGGATACGCAGTATTTT	CASSPDYRVADTQYF
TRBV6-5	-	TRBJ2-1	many	TGTGCCAGCAGTTACATGGGAAGGTCCTACAATGAGCAGTTCTTC	CASSYMGRSYNEQFF
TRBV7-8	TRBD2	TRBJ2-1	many	TGTGCCAGCAGCGGTAAAACTAGCGGGGTCCCGGGTGAGCAGTTCTTC	CASSGKTSGVPGEQFF
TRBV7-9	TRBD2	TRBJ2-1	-	TGTGCCAGCAGCTTAGCGGTCGGGAGGGCAGGAGATGAGCAGTTCTTC	CASSLAVGRAGDEQFF
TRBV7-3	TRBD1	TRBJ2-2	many	TGTGCCAGCAGCCGACAGGGTCTCACCGGGGAGCTGTTTTTT	CASSRQGLTGELFF
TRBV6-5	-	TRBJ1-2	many	TGTGCCAGCAGTTACTCGATCCTATCTAACTATGGCTACACCTTC	CASSYSILSNYGYTF
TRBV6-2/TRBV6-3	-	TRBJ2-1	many	TGTGCCAGCAGTTACCAGGGATACAATGAGCAGTTCTTC	CASSYQGYNEQFF
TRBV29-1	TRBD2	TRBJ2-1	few	TGCAGCGTCTCCTACCCCGGGACTAGCGGGAGGAACTACAATGAGCAGTTCTTC	CSVSYPGTSGRNYNEQFF
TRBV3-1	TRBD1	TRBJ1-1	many	TGTGCCAGCAGCCCCTTAGACAGGGGCGCCTCGAACACTGAAGCTTTCTTT	CASSPLDRGASNTEAFF
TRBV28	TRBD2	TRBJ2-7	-	TGTGCCAGCAGTGCAGTTCTAGCGGGAGGATCCGAGCAGTACTTC	CASSAVLAGGSEQYF
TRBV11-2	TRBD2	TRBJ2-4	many	TGTGCCAGCAGCTTAGATCTACTTTTGAGGCGGGAGGGTGCAAACATTCAGTACTTC	CASSLDLLLRREGANIQYF
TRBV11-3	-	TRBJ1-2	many	TGTGCCAGCAGTTATAGGGAGAACTATGGCTACACCTTC	CASSYRENYGYTF
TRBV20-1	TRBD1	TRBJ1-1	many	TGCAGCGCAAGGACAGGTATAAACACTGAAGCTTTCTTT	CSARTGINTEAFF
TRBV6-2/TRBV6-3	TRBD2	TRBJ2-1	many	TGTGCCAGCAGTTCACTAGCGGGGAACTACAATGAGCAGTTCTTC	CASSSLAGNYNEQFF
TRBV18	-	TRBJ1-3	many	TGTGCCAGCTCACCACCAGAATGGATGGGGGTCTCTGGAAACACCATATATTTT	CASSPPEWMGVSGNTIYF
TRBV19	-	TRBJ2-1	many	TGTGCCAGTAGTATATCGGTTAGCTCCTACAATGAGCAGTTCTTC	CASSISVSSYNEQFF
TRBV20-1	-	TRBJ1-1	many	TGCAGTCCAACCCAGAACACTGAAGCTTTCTTT	CSPTQNTEAFF
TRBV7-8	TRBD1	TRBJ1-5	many	TGTGCCAGCAGCTTAACTCCGGGACAGGGGATCAATCAGCCCCAGCATTTT	CASSLTPGQGINQPQHF
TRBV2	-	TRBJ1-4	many	TGTGCCAGCAGTGGGTACAACGCAGGGAGTGAAAAACTGTTTTTT	CASSGYNAGSEKLFF
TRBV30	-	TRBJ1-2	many	TGTGCCTGGAACCAGGCTAACTATGGCTACACCTTC	CAWNQANYGYTF
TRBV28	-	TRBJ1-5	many	TGTGCCAGCAGTTTACTCCATTACAATCAGCCCCAGCATTTT	CASSLLHYNQPQHF
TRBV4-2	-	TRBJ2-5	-	TGTGCCAGCAGCCAAGATCTCTGGGAAGAGACCCAGTACTTC	CASSQDLWEETQYF
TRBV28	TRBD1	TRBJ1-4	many	TGTGCCAGCAGTAGGACAGGGGTAACAACTAATGAAAAACTGTTTTTT	CASSRTGVTTNEKLFF
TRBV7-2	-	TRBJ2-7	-	TGTGCCAGCAGCTCACGTGCCCGCCTGGCACCCAAGGACAACGAGCAGTACTTC	CASSSRARLAPKDNEQYF
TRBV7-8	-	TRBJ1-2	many	TGTGCCAGCAGCTTGGGTTCTTGGCAGGGAGGTAACTATGGCTACACCTTC	CASSLGSWQGGNYGYTF
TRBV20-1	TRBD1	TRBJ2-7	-	TGCAGTGCTGCACCCGGGACAGGGAGGAACTACGAGCAGTACTTC	CSAAPGTGRNYEQYF
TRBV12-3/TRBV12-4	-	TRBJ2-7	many	TGTGCCAGCAGTTTAGGTACTTCTTACTACGAGCAGTACTTC	CASSLGTSYYEQYF
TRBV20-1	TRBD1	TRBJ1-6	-	TGCAGTGCTAACCGGGACAGGAATTCACCCCTCCACTTT	CSANRDRNSPLHF
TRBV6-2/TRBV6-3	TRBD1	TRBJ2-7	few	TGTGCCAGCAGTTATCGGGGACAGGGGGACTACGAGCAGTACTTC	CASSYRGQGDYEQYF
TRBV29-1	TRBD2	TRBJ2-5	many	TGCAGCGTTTATGGGGGGGGAGAGACCCAGTACTTC	CSVYGGGETQYF
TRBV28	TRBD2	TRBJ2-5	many	TGTGCCAGCAGGCCTGGGACTAGCGGGAGGGAGACCCAGTACTTC	CASRPGTSGRETQYF
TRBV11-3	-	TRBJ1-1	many	TGTGCCAGCAGCTTCCCCAACAGTATGAACACTGAAGCTTTCTTT	CASSFPNSMNTEAFF
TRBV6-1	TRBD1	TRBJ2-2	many	TGTGCCAGCAGTCTACACTCCGGGACAGGGCTTTGGGAGCTGTTTTTT	CASSLHSGTGLWELFF
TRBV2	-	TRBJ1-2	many	TGTGCCAGGACGCGGGACACAGACTATGGCTACACCTTC	CARTRDTDYGYTF
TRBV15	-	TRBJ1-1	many	TGTGCCACCAGCAGAGATGAGGGGTGGGAAGCTTTCTTT	CATSRDEGWEAFF
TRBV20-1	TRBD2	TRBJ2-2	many	TGCAGCTGGGGGAGGGTCAACACCGGGGAGCTGTTTTTT	CSWGRVNTGELFF